Presented here are 18 T cell receptor beta chains from one specimen sequenced in a study of shared clonotypes between healthy human individuals. Method: immunoSEQ multiplex PCR; TCRdb's copy keeps in-frame clones and lacks some. The table records about 2 million clones, 90% to 95% of them present only once. Material for sequencing was naive CD4+ T cells sorted from blood. Noted subset: CD45RA+ positively selected. The source of these receptors is a man younger than 30 in good health.

The chain combines TRBV29-1 with TRBJ1-3; a weak D match, TRBD1 (6 bases). The V gene's germline CDR1 is SQVTM and CDR2 ANQGSEA. Trimming left V 6 bases short and J 9 bases short, with 15 bases between. This CDR3 contains 12 residues. CDR3 loop: CSVSGGQGTIYF. The CDR3 bases are TGCAGCGTCTCTGGGGGGCAAGGCACCATATATTTT. The entire variable domain, with the rest obtained from reference TRBV29-1 and TRBJ1-3, is as follows: SAVISQKPSRDICQRGTSLTIQCQVDSQVTMMFWYRQQPGQSLTLIATANQGSEATYESGFVIDKFPISRPNLTFSTLTVSNMSPEDSSIYLCSVSGGQGTIYFGEGSWLTVV.

The rearrangement uses TRBV5-1 and TRBJ2-3; D ambiguous. Germline CDR1 and CDR2: SGHRS and YFSETQ. V was trimmed by 0 bases and J by 1 base, leaving 9 bases between them. The CDR3 has 15 amino acids. The CDR3 sequence: CASSLAVFGTDTQYF. CDR3 bases: TGCGCCAGCAGCTTGGCGGTGTTTGGCACAGATACGCAGTATTTT.

The count of this clone is one. The sample has other DNA sequences that encode this CDR3 too. The chain uses TRBV29-1 and TRBJ2-1; D unresolved. V gave up 4 bases and J gave up 0 bases, with 7 bases separating them. This CDR3 region has 13 residues. Germline V gives CDR1 SQVTM, CDR2 ANQGSEA. CDR3 nucleotide sequence: TGCAGCGTTGGAACCGTCTCCTACAATGAGCAGTTCTTC. Encoded protein: CSVGTVSYNEQFF.

This chain links TRBV7-3 with TRBJ2-3; 8 bases map to TRBD2. This CDR3 region has 18 residues. Trimming at V came to 3 bases and at J to 0 bases, leaving 11 bases not matched to a gene. CDR1 and CDR2 (germline): SGHTA, FQGTGA. This CDR3 reads CASSLIAGGADSTDTQYF. The CDR3 DNA reads TGTGCCAGCAGCTTGATCGCGGGGGGCGCTGATAGCACAGATACGCAGTATTTT.

The V gene is TRBV7-9, the J gene TRBJ1-5, with 8 positions matching TRBD1. CDR1 is SEHNR, CDR2 FQNEAQ, per germline (reference sequence). The V gene end was trimmed by 5 bases and the J gene end by 9 bases; junction bases not matched to a gene: 9. This CDR3 contains 14 residues. CDR3 DNA: TGTGCCAGCAGCCCAGGGGGCGAGGGTGGGCCCCAGCATTTT. Encoded protein: CASSPGGEGGPQHF.

The DNA of the CDR3 is TGCGCCAGCAGCGTAACAGGGGGCTACTACGAGCAGTACTTC. As protein: CASSVTGGYYEQYF. The V gene is TRBV5-1, the J gene TRBJ2-7; TRBD1 aligns across 9 bases. CDR3 length: 14 residues. CDR1 and CDR2 from the germline V gene are SGHRS and YFSETQ. V lost 4 bases, J lost 3 bases, and 5 bases stayed unmatched.

This clone was seen just once. J is TRBJ2-5 and V is TRBV5-1; the match to TRBD2 covers 13 bases. V shed 4 bases, J shed 9 bases, and the junction held 18 bases outside the gene matches. The CDR3 spans 18 residues. CDR1 is SGHRS and CDR2 is YFSETQ in the germline V gene. The CDR3 nucleotides read TGCGCCAGCAGCCAGACTGGGGGACTAGCGGGGACCAAGAGGGCCCAGTACTTC. Translated, it gives CASSQTGGLAGTKRAQYF.

The rearrangement joins TRBV30 to TRBJ1-5, with TRBD1 matching 8 bases. Germline CDR1 reads GTSNPN; CDR2 reads SVGIG (reference sequence). The CDR3 contains 14 residues. V was pared by 3 bases and J by 7 bases, with 8 bases of the junction left unmatched. The chain's CDR3 is CAWSSAGGVQPQHF. The CDR3 nucleotides are TGTGCCTGGAGCTCGGCAGGGGGCGTGCAGCCCCAGCATTTT. The full variable domain, with the rest looked up from reference TRBV30 and TRBJ1-5, is SQTIHQWPATLVQPVGSPLSLECTVEGTSNPNLYWYRQAAGRGLQLLFYSVGIGQISSEVPQNLSASRPQDRQFILSSKKLLLSDSGFYLCAWSSAGGVQPQHFGDGTRLSIL.

The chain uses TRBV5-1 and TRBJ1-1; 10 bases are a match to TRBD1. Germline V gene lookup returns CDR1 SGHRS and CDR2 YFSETQ. The CDR3 extends over 18 amino acids. V gave up 3 bases and J gave up 6 bases; unmatched junction bases: 17. For the CDR3, the DNA is TGCGCCAGCAGCTCCCTAGAGACAGGGGGCGCGTATGTGGCTGAAGCTTTCTTT. This codes for CASSSLETGGAYVAEAFF. Based on the CDR3 plus reference TRBV5-1 and TRBJ1-1, the full variable domain is KAGVTQTPRYLIKTRGQQVTLSCSPISGHRSVSWYQQTPGQGLQFLFEYFSETQRNKGNFPGRFSGRQFSNSRSEMNVSTLELGDSALYLCASSSLETGGAYVAEAFFGQGTRLTVV.

The J gene is TRBJ1-5, the V gene TRBV6-1; a possible D gene is TRBD1 (5 bases). Trimming left V 4 bases short and J 4 bases short, with 14 bases between. Germline assignment: CDR1 MNHNS and CDR2 SASEGT. The CDR3 runs to 15 residues. The CDR3 spells CASSGIGAVNQPQHF. For the CDR3, the DNA is TGTGCCAGCAGTGGGATAGGGGCGGTAAATCAGCCCCAGCATTTT.

J is TRBJ1-2 and V is TRBV6-1; tentative D call: TRBD1 (5 bases). Germline CDR1 MNHNS, CDR2 SASEGT. The CDR3 runs to 14 residues. V lost 8 bases, J lost 2 bases, and 15 bases lay in between. Written as DNA, the CDR3 is TGTGCCAGCCAATTCCCAGACAGAAACTATGGCTACACCTTC. It specifies CASQFPDRNYGYTF.

A word on this clone: The same CDR3 also results from other DNA sequences found in this sample. This rearrangement joins TRBV30 to TRBJ2-5; 14 bases agree with TRBD2. Germline CDR1 and CDR2: GTSNPN and SVGIG (reference sequence). The CDR3 loop spans 16 amino acids. V was clipped by 3 bases and J by 2 bases; unmatched bases: 5. This chain's CDR3 is CAWSPGLAGGQETQYF. DNA for the CDR3: TGTGCCTGGAGCCCTGGACTAGCGGGGGGACAAGAGACCCAGTACTTC.

The DNA for the CDR3 is TGTGCCAGCAGCCTGACAGGCTTTGAGGGTGACGAGCAGTACTTC. Protein product: CASSLTGFEGDEQYF. The V and J genes are TRBV7-9 and TRBJ2-7; tentative D call: TRBD1 (6 bases). The germline V gene has CDR1 SEHNR and CDR2 FQNEAQ (reference sequence). Trimming cost V 5 bases and J 5 bases, with 19 bases left between them. There are 15 residues in the CDR3.

The V gene is TRBV28, the J gene TRBJ2-7; D may correspond to TRBD1 or TRBD2 (7 bases each). Germline V gene sequence: CDR1 MDHEN, CDR2 SYDVKM. The CDR3 contains 15 residues. V lost 3 bases to trimming and J lost 2 bases, with 14 bases between them. This chain's CDR3 is CASSLWEGAAYEQYF. The CDR3 nucleotides read TGTGCCAGCAGTTTGTGGGAGGGGGCGGCCTACGAGCAGTACTTC.

The rearrangement links TRBV29-1 to TRBJ2-2, with 10 bases lining up with TRBD1. Germline V gene lookup returns CDR1 SQVTM and CDR2 ANQGSEA. The CDR3 loop spans 13 amino acids. With V trimmed by 3 bases and J by 7 bases, 2 bases remained unmatched. The DNA of the CDR3 is TGCAGCGTTGAGACAGGGGGCATCGGGGAGCTGTTTTTT. Translation gives CSVETGGIGELFF.

V usage is TRBV6-5 and J usage is TRBJ1-1; D may be TRBD1 (6 bases). CDR3 size: 15 residues. The germline CDR1 and CDR2 sequences are MNHEY and SVGAGI. V was pared by 6 bases and J by 1 base, with 15 bases between. The CDR3 loop is CASSRGQPWNTEAFF. The CDR3 coding sequence is TGTGCCAGCAGCCGGGGACAACCATGGAACACTGAAGCTTTCTTT.

The chain joins TRBV5-6 to TRBJ1-4; D might be TRBD1 (5 bases). This CDR3 spans 15 amino acids. Germline assignment: CDR1 SGHDT and CDR2 YYEEEE. Trimming removed 0 bases at V and 4 bases at J, with 10 bases between. The CDR3 protein is CASSLEGSLNEKLFF. In DNA, the CDR3 is TGTGCCAGCAGCTTGGAGGGGAGCCTTAATGAAAAACTGTTTTTT.

This chain uses TRBV5-4 with TRBJ1-1, with 7 bases that match TRBD1. CDR1 SGHNT and CDR2 YYREEE come from the germline V gene (reference sequence). The CDR3 runs 15 residues. The V gene end was trimmed by 3 bases and the J gene end by 1 base; junction bases not matched to a gene: 6. The CDR3 protein is CASSSSRQGNTEAFF. The CDR3 region has the DNA TGTGCCAGCAGCTCCTCCCGACAGGGGAACACTGAAGCTTTCTTT.